The T cell receptor beta chain described here comes from a study of cytomegalovirus exposure and HLA in healthy donors. Study context: Around 89 million unique TCRs from HLA-typed donors made up an early data release. The Caucasian-associated ancestry cluster held less than 85% of 300 to 500 genotyped donors. Study-level points and caveats: Rates of TCR association differed by HLA locus in a later analysis, with DRB1 highest and HLA-C lowest. Usually a TCR sequence was rare, but some public TCRs were found in many donors.

This clone was picked up one time. Its cognate antigen is unknown. V was shortened by 5 bases and J by 0 bases, with 16 bases between the two germline ends. There are 17 residues in the CDR3. The germline V gene encodes CDR1 PRHDT and CDR2 FYEKMQ (reference sequence). Use of 60 Vbeta and 13 Jbeta primers characterized the PCR. The assay was immunoSEQ multiplex PCR, and TCRdb's table has in-frame clones only and misses some. The sample holds some 220,000 clones, roughly 79% seen once. The chain recombines TRBV13 with TRBJ1-4, with a tentative D call TRBD1 (5 bases). Sequenced material: PBMCs. The clonotype comes from a woman aged 40 to 50 in good health and CMV-seronegative. CDR3 sequence: CASSITTGGATNEKLFF. DNA for the CDR3: TGTGCCAGCAGCATCACGACGGGGGGTGCAACTAATGAAAAACTGTTTTTT.